The 21 T cell receptor beta chains below come from one sample, sequenced in a study of CD8 T cells in ankylosing spondylitis. Using its own MiXCR run on the 5' RACE reads, TCRdb lists one record per CDR3 protein. The repertoire holds roughly 86,000 distinct CDR3 sequences, with about 8.8% as singletons. The specimen was blood, either unsorted or a sorted T cell fraction (not recorded which). These receptors originate from a male donor with ankylosing spondylitis or in good health (not recorded which).

This clonotype came up many times. The chain carries TRBV7-2 and TRBJ2-1; 7 nucleotides line up with TRBD1. Germline loops: CDR1 SGHTA, CDR2 FQGNSA. J gave up 3 bases and V 4 bases, and 6 bases lay outside the gene matches. This CDR3 spans 15 amino acids. The CDR3 region has the DNA TGTGCCAGCAGCTACCTTGGGACAGACTACAATGAGCAGTTCTTC. Translated: CASSYLGTDYNEQFF.

The chain joins TRBV7-6 to TRBJ2-3; 10 bases fit TRBD2. The junction had 9 bases not matched to a gene; V was cut back by 2 bases and J by 4 bases. The CDR3 runs 17 residues. CDR1 SGHVS and CDR2 FNYEAQ come from the germline V gene. DNA for the CDR3: TGTGCCAGCAGCTTAAGTAGCGGGGGGCTGCGGGCAGATACGCAGTATTTT. Residues: CASSLSSGGLRADTQYF. Full variable domain (remainder filled in from reference TRBV7-6 and TRBJ2-3): GAGVSQSPRYKVTKRGQDVALRCDPISGHVSLYWYRQALGQGPEFLTYFNYEAQQDKSGLPNDRFSAERPEGSISTLTIQRTEQRDSAMYRCASSLSSGGLRADTQYFGPGTRLTVL.

This clonotype was seen at least ten times. This chain links TRBV7-3 with TRBJ1-1; D is ambiguous. Germline CDR1 reads SGHTA; CDR2 reads FQGTGA. The ends were cut back, 3 bases at V and 6 bases at J, with 11 bases in the middle. This CDR3 comprises 13 residues. The CDR3 loop reads CASSFDGSAEAFF. The CDR3 nucleotides are TGTGCCAGCAGCTTCGACGGGAGCGCTGAAGCTTTCTTT.

At least ten counts were recorded for this clonotype. V and J are TRBV9 and TRBJ1-2; 8 positions match TRBD1. This CDR3 region has 15 residues. The V gene end was trimmed by 2 bases and the J gene end by 2 bases; junction bases not matched to a gene: 5. The germline gives CDR1 SGDLS, CDR2 YYNGEE. CDR3 sequence reads: CASSVRGQGNYGYTF. The CDR3 DNA reads TGTGCCAGCAGCGTCCGCGGACAGGGAAACTATGGCTACACCTTC.

The chain carries TRBV9 and TRBJ2-6, with D possibly TRBD2 on 7 matching bases. The CDR3 loop spans 18 amino acids. V was pared by 0 bases and J by 0 bases, with 13 bases between. Germline V gene sequence: CDR1 SGDLS, CDR2 YYNGEE. Here the CDR3 DNA reads TGTGCCAGCAGCGTAGGGGTAGGGGGGGACTCTGGGGCCAACGTCCTGACTTTC. The encoded protein is CASSVGVGGDSGANVLTF.

This clonotype was seen repeatedly, ten times or more. The chain recombines TRBV28 with TRBJ1-6; no clear D. Trimming removed 2 bases at V and 1 base at J, with 3 bases between. Germline values: CDR1 MDHEN, CDR2 SYDVKM. The CDR3 is 14 amino acids. The CDR3: CASSLGSYNSPLHF. In DNA form, the CDR3 reads TGTGCCAGCAGTTTAGGGTCCTATAATTCACCCCTCCACTTT.

This clonotype has a count of ten or more. This chain joins TRBV15 and TRBJ2-2; D is unresolved. V dropped 5 bases and J dropped 6 bases, with 13 bases sitting between them. Germline V gene lookup returns CDR1 LNHNV and CDR2 YYDKDF (reference sequence). The CDR3 consists of 14 residues. The CDR3 here is CATSRTAQPGELFF. The CDR3 DNA sequence: TGTGCCACCAGCCGAACGGCACAGCCCGGGGAGCTGTTTTTT.

The chain carries TRBV27 and TRBJ2-7, with D tentatively TRBD1 or TRBD2 (5 bases each). The CDR3 is 13 amino acids. Germline values: CDR1 MNHEY, CDR2 SMNVEV (reference sequence). Trimming removed 5 bases from V and 12 bases from J, with 20 bases in between. The CDR3 loop is CASSMTGTGMWYF. Here the CDR3 DNA reads TGTGCCAGCAGTATGACCGGGACGGGGATGTGGTACTTC.

This clonotype was recorded only once. Germline and junction disagree at one end, which may indicate a read error. J is TRBJ2-5 and V is TRBV7-2; 8 bases match TRBD2. Germline V gene data show CDR1 as SGHTA and CDR2 as FQGNSA. The CDR3 covers 14 residues. The CDR3 region is CASGFTSGQETQYF. CDR3 coding DNA: TGTGCCAGCGGCTTTACTAGCGGCCAAGAGACCCAGTACTTC.

The chain carries TRBV2 and TRBJ2-7; the D call may be TRBD1 or TRBD2 (5 bases each). This CDR3 spans 13 amino acids. Trimming took 9 bases from V and 4 from J, leaving 16 bases between them. Germline loops: CDR1 SNHLY, CDR2 FYNNEI. CDR3: CASGPGRQYEQYF. In nucleotides, the CDR3 is TGTGCCAGTGGACCGGGACGGCAATACGAGCAGTACTTC.

The chain employs TRBV19 and TRBJ2-1, with TRBD2 matching 10 bases. This CDR3 spans 15 amino acids. The ends lost 5 bases at V and 5 bases at J; junction bases unmatched: 6. Germline V gene lookup returns CDR1 LNHDA and CDR2 SQIVND (reference sequence). The CDR3 nucleotides read TGTGCCAGTAGTCTTAGCGGGGGGTCCAACAATGAGCAGTTCTTC. Protein product: CASSLSGGSNNEQFF.

The V gene is TRBV11-2, the J gene TRBJ2-2; D may match TRBD1 or TRBD2 (6 bases each). CDR3 size: 19 residues. Trimming stripped 6 bases from V and 1 base from J, with 24 bases between. CDR1 and CDR2 (germline): SGHAT, FQNNGV. The chain's CDR3 is CASRETLRGRTMNTGELFF. The CDR3 nucleotides are TGTGCCAGCAGAGAAACCCTACGGGGGCGCACGATGAACACCGGGGAGCTGTTTTTT.

On this clonotype itself: This may be a read error, as it is one base from a much larger clone. The chain recombines TRBV12-3 or TRBV12-4 with TRBJ2-1; a possible D gene is TRBD2 (6 bases). This CDR3 has 15 amino acids. This CDR3 is CASSFSGSSYNEQSF. The CDR3 DNA reads TGTGCCAGCAGTTTTAGCGGTAGCTCCTACAATGAGCAGTCCTTC.

The genes are TRBV28 and TRBJ1-1, with D possibly being TRBD1 (6 bases). The CDR3 length is 14 residues. V dropped 8 bases and J dropped 1 base, with 14 bases sitting between them. CDR1 MDHEN and CDR2 SYDVKM come from the germline V gene. The CDR3 reads CASRGGNQNTEAFF. CDR3 bases: TGTGCCAGCCGGGGGGGCAACCAGAACACTGAAGCTTTCTTT.

This clonotype was seen repeatedly, ten times or more. The rearrangement joins TRBV12-3 or TRBV12-4 to TRBJ1-5; 9 bases map to TRBD1. The CDR3 totals 16 residues. Trimming removed 7 bases from V and 3 bases from J; junction bases left unmatched: 10. Here the CDR3 DNA reads TGTGCCAGCACCAGGGCACAGGGGGCTACCAATCAGCCCCAGCATTTT. This encodes CASTRAQGATNQPQHF.

This clonotype was counted many times. V and J are TRBV20-1 and TRBJ2-7; tentative D call: TRBD2 (6 bases). Trimming pared 6 bases from V and 3 bases from J, leaving 18 bases between. Germline V gene sequence: CDR1 DFQATT, CDR2 SNEGSKA (reference sequence). The CDR3 is 14 residues long. CDR3 sequence: CSASGDGYDYEQYF. The CDR3 nucleotides are TGCAGTGCCTCGGGGGACGGGTACGACTACGAGCAGTACTTC.

This clonotype was counted ten times or more. This chain connects TRBV11-2 to TRBJ2-1; maybe TRBD1 (6 bases). Trimming took 5 bases from V and 2 from J, leaving 16 bases between them. The germline CDR1 and CDR2 sequences are SGHAT and FQNNGV. There are 16 residues in the CDR3. CDR3 amino acids: CASSNRQDPPYNEQFF. CDR3 bases: TGTGCCAGCAGCAACCGACAGGACCCCCCCTACAATGAGCAGTTCTTC.

In its sample, this clonotype was seen many times. One end of the junction does not line up with germline, which may come from a read error. This rearrangement joins TRBV7-7 to TRBJ2-7; D may be TRBD1 (6 bases). The CDR3 has 14 amino acids. Germline V gene lookup returns CDR1 SSHAT and CDR2 FNYEAQ (reference sequence). The CDR3 DNA reads TGTGCTAGCAGCTTGGAACAGGGATCCTACGAGCAGTACTTC. Residues: CASSLEQGSYEQYF. The full variable domain, in which reference TRBV7-7 and TRBJ2-7 provide the parts outside the CDR3, is GAGVSQSPRYKVTKRGQDVTLRCDPISSHATLYWYQQALGQGPEFLTYFNYEAQPDKSGLPSDRFSAERPEGSISTLTIQRTEQRDSAMYRCASSLEQGSYEQYFGPGTRLTVT.

There are many counts of this clonotype. This CDR3 fails to terminate in the conserved phenylalanine or tryptophan, so it likely reflects a read error. The J gene is TRBJ1-3, the V gene TRBV15; TRBD1 matches at 7 bases. V trimming: 8 bases; J trimming: 4 bases; junction bases outside the gene matches: 8. The CDR3 is made up of 14 amino acids. The germline V gene encodes CDR1 LNHNV and CDR2 YYDKDF (reference sequence). CDR3 sequence reads: CATQLGTAGNTIYL. CDR3 DNA sequence: TGTGCCACCCAATTAGGGACAGCCGGAAACACCATATATCTT.

This clonotype was recorded at least ten times. The chain couples TRBV5-1 to TRBJ1-2, with a possible D match to TRBD1 (6 bases). V was pared by 1 base and J by 7 bases, with 14 bases between. Germline V lookup: CDR1 SGHRS, CDR2 YFSETQ. The CDR3 runs to 14 residues. For the CDR3, the DNA is TGCGCCAGCAGCTTGAGTGGGGGCGCCGGTGGCTACACCTTC. This gives the protein CASSLSGGAGGYTF. Together with reference TRBV5-1 and TRBJ1-2, the CDR3 gives the full variable domain: KAGVTQTPRYLIKTRGQQVTLSCSPISGHRSVSWYQQTPGQGLQFLFEYFSETQRNKGNFPGRFSGRQFSNSRSEMNVSTLELGDSALYLCASSLSGGAGGYTFGSGTRLTVV.

This clonotype came up many times. The J gene is TRBJ1-1, the V gene TRBV3-1, with D perhaps matching TRBD1 (6 bases). This CDR3 is 15 amino acids long. V was shortened by 0 bases and J by 1 base, with 9 bases between the two germline ends. The V gene's germline CDR1 is LGHDT and CDR2 YNNKEL (reference sequence). The CDR3 DNA reads TGTGCCAGCAGCCAAGAGTCAGGGGCGAACACTGAAGCTTTCTTT. It codes for CASSQESGANTEAFF.